This T cell receptor beta chain appears in the sequencing data of a study of T-cell reconstitution after alpha-beta-depleted transplantation in children. Study outcomes and limitations: It was reported that alpha-beta T cells came from several hundred expanded graft clones (about two months after transplant). By one year post-transplant, T-cell counts and diversity largely arose from T cells that were newly produced.

Unique molecular identifiers were incorporated into the prepared TCRbeta library. TCRdb fed the PCR reads into MiXCR, producing one record per CDR3 protein. This sample has 450,000 to 600,000 distinct CDR3 sequences, with 10% to 15% found just once. There are a few counts of this clonotype. As yet, its antigen is unknown. Germline CDR1 MNHNS, CDR2 SASEGT. The length of the CDR3 is 17 residues. With V trimmed by 8 bases and J by 4 bases, 13 bases remained unmatched. Sequences were derived from PBMCs, mostly from graft donor cells, sampled 360 days after TCRalphabeta/CD19-depleted stem cell transplant. The rearrangement links TRBV6-1 to TRBJ2-3; 12 bases line up with TRBD1. The clonotype was recovered from a male patient aged 10 to 17 who had a stem cell transplant for acute myeloid leukemia, so the T cells may come from the graft donor. CDR3 sequence: CASHQGFGTGGADTQYF. DNA of the CDR3: TGTGCCAGCCACCAGGGGTTCGGGACAGGGGGCGCAGATACGCAGTATTTT.